This T cell receptor (beta chain) came from a study of identical twins (dated by TCRdb to 2016 to 2018). With regard to the full study: The study deep-sequenced TCR alpha and beta repertoires from monozygotic twins, unrelated adults of various ages and cord blood to test whether fetal clonotypes persist. To rule out contamination, the twin experiments were replicated at different times with different library preparation protocols. Overall study results and their limits: Compared with coincidental sharing between unrelated individuals, an excess of low generation-probability sequences was observed among out-of-frame TCR alpha sequences shared between twins. The excess sharing between twins in beta out-of-frame sequences was weaker because fewer shared sequences reduced the signal-to-noise ratio. Invariant T cells such as MAIT and iNKT could partly confound zero-insertion analyses, though diverse VJ usage argued against this for most clonotypes. Conclusions relied on cross-sectional statistical analysis, since the same donors could not be followed over many years. In monozygotic twins, recombination models systematically underestimated out-of-frame TCR alpha sharing, but the models matched the sharing seen between unrelated individuals. Fewer insertions were carried by abundant cord blood beta clonotypes, a similar but weaker trend appeared in young adult naive repertoires, and no such trend appeared in memory repertoires.

The receptor library was made with 5' RACE. The data were produced on an Illumina HiSeq 2000. Template switching added a universal primer binding site, and the final cDNA carried a unique molecular identifier that allowed TCR cDNA molecules to be counted accurately. First-strand cDNA for TCR alpha and beta chains was synthesized from specific primers in the conserved constant-segment region. To control for contamination, each cDNA library was double barcoded with a SMART-Mk sample barcode plus Illumina barcodes. Two successive PCR steps introduced TruSeq adapter sequences along with Illumina sample barcodes. Sequencing of the TCR alpha and beta cDNA libraries was done on the Illumina HiSeq platform using custom primers. In the source study's methods: MiGEC processed the raw reads to extract unique molecular identifiers, while MiXCR was used to determine the CDR3 positions. For each individual, recombination models were inferred using an EM algorithm with the repgenHMM and IGoR tools. The analysis of shared clonotypes was done with the tcR package in R, with sharing normalized by the product of cloneset sizes. To study raw recombination free of thymic and clonal selection effects, out-of-frame nonproductive sequences were analyzed. The public reads were run again by TCRdb, first through fastp at Q25 and then through MiXCR, and only productive beta chains were kept. Duplicate CDR3 protein sequences are folded into a single record with the most common DNA and genes. These V and J calls rely on TCRdb rather than the paper's analysis. This sample gives 640,000 or so distinct CDR3 sequences in total; roughly 6.2% of them show up just once. Around 2% of the sample belongs to the ten largest clones.

From cysteine to phenylalanine, the CDR3 is 13 amino acids long. Only CDR3 DNA is held: 39 bases, read in frame from base 1. Deletion took 2 bases off V and 8 bases off J, with a span of 10 bases between the germline ends. CDR1 and CDR2, looked up from the germline V gene, are KGHSH and LQKENI. As for this clonotype: It lacks a known antigen. Base qualities were left out, and no much larger clone turns up one base away.

Every donor was a healthy Caucasian. The study also sequenced three unrelated non-twin adults: a male aged 18 to 29, a male aged 50 to 59 and a female aged 50 to 59. Miltenyi CD45RO+ enrichment and human naive T-cell isolation kits were used to isolate memory (CD45RO+) and naive T cells from PBMC. Here the chain combines TRBV18 and TRBJ2-1; TRBD2 is a possible D gene, resting on 6 matching bases. This clonotype originated in a man between 18 and 29 years old in good health. Sequencing was carried out using naive T cells sorted from blood. The cell subset or site label here, explained by the study, means: cells isolated with a human naive T-cell isolation kit. The DNA sequence is given as TGTGCCAGCTCACCAGAACTAGCCGATGAGCAGTTCTTC. It encodes CASSPELADEQFF.